One and the same sample provided the 16 T cell receptor beta chains below, sequenced in a study of cytomegalovirus exposure and HLA in healthy donors. 60 Vbeta and 13 Jbeta primers were used in PCR. TCRdb keeps only in-frame clones here, not all; method: immunoSEQ multiplex PCR. The sample holds 170,000 or so clones, about four fifths seen once. The material sequenced was PBMCs. The receptors were sampled from a man aged 25 to 45 in good health and CMV-seropositive.

The chain has TRBV19 and TRBJ2-1, with 8 positions matching TRBD1. With 10 bases clipped from V and 3 bases from J, the junction kept 8 bases outside the gene matches. The germline V gene has CDR1 LNHDA and CDR2 SQIVND (reference sequence). The CDR3 extends over 14 amino acids. Here the CDR3 DNA reads TGTGCCACCCCGCCGGGACAGGTCTACAATGAGCAGTTCTTC. Amino acid sequence: CATPPGQVYNEQFF. The whole variable domain, filled in from reference TRBV19 and TRBJ2-1, reads DGGITQSPKYLFRKEGQNVTLSCEQNLNHDAMYWYRQDPGQGLRLIYYSQIVNDFQKGDIAEGYSVSREKKESFPLTVTSAQKNPTAFYLCATPPGQVYNEQFFGPGTRLTVL.

This clone was recorded a few times. The rearrangement uses TRBV28 and TRBJ1-6, with no clear D. Trimming removed 6 bases at V and 13 bases at J, with 19 bases between. Germline V lookup: CDR1 MDHEN, CDR2 SYDVKM. The CDR3 totals 14 residues. DNA for the CDR3: TGTGCCAGCAGCAAAACCGGGTCCCCGGGGCCCCTCCACTTT. This translates into CASSKTGSPGPLHF.

The rearrangement joins TRBV7-6 to TRBJ2-6, with D perhaps matching TRBD1 (5 bases). The germline gives CDR1 SGHVS, CDR2 FNYEAQ. Trimming removed 4 bases from V and 0 bases from J, with 13 bases in between. The CDR3 runs to 17 residues. The CDR3 nucleotides are TGTGCCAGCAGCTCCGTAACAGGCGACTCTGGGGCCAACGTCCTGACTTTC. Protein product: CASSSVTGDSGANVLTF.

This clone was counted a single time. The chain employs TRBV4-1 and TRBJ2-7; 9 bases align to TRBD1. The V and J ends lost 4 bases and 0 bases, in that order; junction bases with no gene match: 19. Germline lookup yields CDR1 MGHRA and CDR2 YSYEKL. The CDR3 has 20 amino acids. CDR3 sequence: CASSPFVPVPGQGRSYEQYF. In DNA, the CDR3 is TGCGCCAGCAGCCCCTTTGTCCCGGTTCCCGGACAGGGGCGCTCCTACGAGCAGTACTTC.

This chain joins TRBV18 and TRBJ2-6; D remains ambiguous. Trimming removed 3 bases from V and 3 bases from J, with 6 bases in between. CDR3 length: 14 residues. Per germline, CDR1 KGHSH and CDR2 LQKENI. The CDR3 reads CASSPPSGANVLTF. Here the CDR3 DNA reads TGTGCCAGCTCACCGCCTAGTGGGGCCAACGTCCTGACTTTC.

This clone has only a few counts. The chain carries TRBV5-4 and TRBJ2-7; 11 bases are a match to TRBD2. CDR1 and CDR2 from the germline V gene are SGHNT and YYREEE (reference sequence). Trimming removed 4 bases from V and 5 bases from J; junction bases left unmatched: 5. The CDR3 sequence is 14 residues long. The CDR3 sequence: CASSPSGGTDEQYF. As DNA, the CDR3 is TGTGCCAGCAGCCCTAGCGGGGGGACCGACGAGCAGTACTTC.

The V call is TRBV19, the J call TRBJ2-7, with D perhaps TRBD2 (6 bases). V lost 0 bases to trimming and J lost 0 bases, with 9 bases between them. The germline CDR1 and CDR2 sequences are LNHDA and SQIVND (reference sequence). The CDR3 covers 15 residues. CDR3 DNA: TGTGCCAGTAGTATAGAGGAGGGCAGCTCCTACGAGCAGTACTTC. This codes for CASSIEEGSSYEQYF.

This clone has a handful of counts. The chain uses TRBV9 and TRBJ1-6, with TRBD1 as a possible D gene (6 bases). Trimming removed 2 bases at V and 7 bases at J, with 10 bases between. Looked up from germline, CDR1 is SGDLS and CDR2 is YYNGEE. The CDR3 sequence is 14 residues long. CDR3 amino acids: CASSVWQGNSPLHF. CDR3 coding DNA: TGTGCCAGCAGCGTGTGGCAGGGGAATTCACCCCTCCACTTT.

J is TRBJ2-3 and V is TRBV27; 12 bases fit TRBD2. V dropped 4 bases and J dropped 5; count of bases not matched to a gene: 1. In germline, CDR1 is MNHEY, CDR2 SMNVEV (reference sequence). This CDR3 contains 14 residues. CDR3 bases: TGTGCCAGCAGTTCGGGACTAGCGGGAGATACGCAGTATTTT. The encoded protein is CASSSGLAGDTQYF.

The sample holds a few counts of this clone. Relative to the germline gene, one junction end is altered; a read error may explain this. V is TRBV7-9 and J is TRBJ1-2; no firm D call. CDR1 and CDR2 from the germline V gene are SEHNR and FQNEAQ (reference sequence). The CDR3 sequence is 13 residues long. The DNA of the CDR3 is TGTTCCAGCAGCTTAGGGAGCGGCGGAGGCTACACCTTC. Its translation is CSSSLGSGGGYTF.

The chain joins TRBV5-1 to TRBJ2-2; 8 bases are a match to TRBD1. Trimming removed 6 bases from V and 3 bases from J; junction bases left unmatched: 10. CDR1 and CDR2 (germline): SGHRS, YFSETQ. This CDR3 comprises 16 residues. The CDR3 protein is CASKRGTGSDTGELFF. CDR3 DNA sequence: TGCGCCAGCAAGCGCGGGACAGGCTCGGACACCGGGGAGCTGTTTTTT.

The chain has TRBV19 and TRBJ1-1, with 10 bases identical to TRBD1. The CDR3 is made up of 17 amino acids. Trimming removed 7 bases from V and 0 bases from J; junction bases left unmatched: 11. Germline CDR1 reads LNHDA; CDR2 reads SQIVND (reference sequence). CDR3: CASKGQGLSPMNTEAFF. The CDR3 DNA reads TGTGCCAGTAAGGGACAGGGGTTATCACCTATGAACACTGAAGCTTTCTTT.

Only a few counts were recorded for this clone. The chain recombines TRBV6-4 with TRBJ2-1; perhaps TRBD2 as D (6 bases). The CDR3 consists of 14 residues. Trimming removed 2 bases at V and 9 bases at J, with 14 bases between. Germline V gene lookup returns CDR1 MRHNA and CDR2 SNTAGT. The CDR3 nucleotides are TGTGCCAGCAGTGACGGGCGGGATGGCGGTGAGCAGTTCTTC. Protein: CASSDGRDGGEQFF.

The V gene is TRBV7-2, the J gene TRBJ2-7; TRBD2 matches 7 bases. This CDR3 contains 12 residues. J was trimmed by 10 bases and V by 1 base; bases with no gene match: 4. Germline lookup yields CDR1 SGHTA and CDR2 FQGNSA. The CDR3 spells CASSLGGRGQYF. CDR3 coding DNA: TGTGCCAGCAGCTTAGGGGGGAGGGGTCAGTACTTC.

The genes are TRBV27 and TRBJ2-7, with 7 bases matching TRBD2. The CDR3 totals 15 residues. Germline values: CDR1 MNHEY, CDR2 SMNVEV (reference sequence). Trimming at V came to 3 bases and at J to 4 bases, leaving 9 bases not matched to a gene. This chain's CDR3 is CASSFWAGREYEQYF. For the CDR3, the DNA is TGTGCCAGCAGTTTTTGGGCTGGGCGGGAGTACGAGCAGTACTTC.

V and J are TRBV15 and TRBJ1-2, with unresolved D. CDR3 length: 15 residues. V was pared by 0 bases and J by 2 bases, with 10 bases between. Germline CDR1 is LNHNV and CDR2 is YYDKDF (reference sequence). CDR3 bases: TGTGCCACCAGCAGAGATCCCGGGAGGAACTATGGCTACACCTTC. It specifies CATSRDPGRNYGYTF.